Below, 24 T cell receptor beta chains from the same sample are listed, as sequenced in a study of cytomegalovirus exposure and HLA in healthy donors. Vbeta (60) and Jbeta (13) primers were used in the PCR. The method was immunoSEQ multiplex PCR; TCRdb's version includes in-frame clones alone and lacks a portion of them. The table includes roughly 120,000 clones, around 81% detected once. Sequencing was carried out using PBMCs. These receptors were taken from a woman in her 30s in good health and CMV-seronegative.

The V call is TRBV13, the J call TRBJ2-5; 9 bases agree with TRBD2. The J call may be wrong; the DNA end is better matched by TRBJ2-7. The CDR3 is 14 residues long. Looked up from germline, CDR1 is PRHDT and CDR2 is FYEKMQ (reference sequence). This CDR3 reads CASAGASGNYEQYF. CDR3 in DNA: TGTGCCAGCGCGGGGGCTAGCGGGAACTACGAGCAGTACTTC.

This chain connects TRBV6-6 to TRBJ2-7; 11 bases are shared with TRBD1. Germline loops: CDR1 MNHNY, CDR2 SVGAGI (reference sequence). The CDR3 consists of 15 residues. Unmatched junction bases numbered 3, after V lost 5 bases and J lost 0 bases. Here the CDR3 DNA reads TGTGCCAGCAGTGCTGGGACAGGGGGCTCCTACGAGCAGTACTTC. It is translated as CASSAGTGGSYEQYF.

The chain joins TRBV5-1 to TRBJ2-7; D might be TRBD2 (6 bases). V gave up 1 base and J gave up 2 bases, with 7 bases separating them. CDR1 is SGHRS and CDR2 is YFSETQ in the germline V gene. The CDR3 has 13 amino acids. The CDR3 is CASSLSSAYEQYF. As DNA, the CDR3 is TGCGCCAGCAGCTTGTCTAGCGCCTACGAGCAGTACTTC. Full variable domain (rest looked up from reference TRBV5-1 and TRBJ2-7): KAGVTQTPRYLIKTRGQQVTLSCSPISGHRSVSWYQQTPGQGLQFLFEYFSETQRNKGNFPGRFSGRQFSNSRSEMNVSTLELGDSALYLCASSLSSAYEQYFGPGTRLTVT.

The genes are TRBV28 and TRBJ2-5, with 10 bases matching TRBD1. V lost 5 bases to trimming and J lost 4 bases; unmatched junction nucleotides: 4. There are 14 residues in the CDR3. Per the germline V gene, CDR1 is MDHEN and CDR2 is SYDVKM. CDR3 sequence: CASSLTGGTETQYF. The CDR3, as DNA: TGTGCCAGCAGTCTGACAGGGGGCACAGAGACCCAGTACTTC.

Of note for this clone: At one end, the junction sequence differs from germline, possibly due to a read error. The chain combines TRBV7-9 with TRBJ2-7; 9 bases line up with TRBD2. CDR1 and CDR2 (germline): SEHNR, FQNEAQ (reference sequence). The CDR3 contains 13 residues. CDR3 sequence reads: CSSSLAGAGEQYF. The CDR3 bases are TGTTCCAGCAGCTTAGCGGGAGCCGGCGAGCAGTACTTC.

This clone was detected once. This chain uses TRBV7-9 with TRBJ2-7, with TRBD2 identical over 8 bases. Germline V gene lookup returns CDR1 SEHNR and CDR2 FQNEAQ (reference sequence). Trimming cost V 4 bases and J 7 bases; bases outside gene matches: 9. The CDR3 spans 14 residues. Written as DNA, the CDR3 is TGTGCCAGCAGCTCGACGGGGGGGGGCGGGGAGCAGTACTTC. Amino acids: CASSSTGGGGEQYF.

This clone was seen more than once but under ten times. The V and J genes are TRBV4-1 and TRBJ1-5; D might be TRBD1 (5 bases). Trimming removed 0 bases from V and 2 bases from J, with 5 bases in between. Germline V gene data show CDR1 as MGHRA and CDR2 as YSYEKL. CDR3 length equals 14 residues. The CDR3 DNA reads TGCGCCAGCAGCCAAGACAGGGGCAATCAGCCCCAGCATTTT. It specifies CASSQDRGNQPQHF.

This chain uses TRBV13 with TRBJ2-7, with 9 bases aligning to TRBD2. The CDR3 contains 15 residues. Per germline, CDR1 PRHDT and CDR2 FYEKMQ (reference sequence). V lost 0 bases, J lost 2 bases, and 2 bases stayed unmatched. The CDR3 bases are TGTGCCAGCAGCTTAGGGACTAGCGGAGCCTACGAGCAGTACTTC. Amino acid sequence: CASSLGTSGAYEQYF. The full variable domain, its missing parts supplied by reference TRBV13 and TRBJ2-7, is AAGVIQSPRHLIKEKRETATLKCYPIPRHDTVYWYQQGPGQDPQFLISFYEKMQSDKGSIPDRFSAQQFSDYHSELNMSSLELGDSALYFCASSLGTSGAYEQYFGPGTRLTVT.

The CDR3 loop reads CASSLLAGGPHEQYF. The CDR3 nucleotides are TGTGCCAGCAGTTTACTAGCGGGAGGGCCCCACGAGCAGTACTTC. The rearrangement links TRBV28 to TRBJ2-7; 12 bases match TRBD2. CDR1 and CDR2 (germline): MDHEN, SYDVKM. J gave up 5 bases and V 2 bases, and 4 bases lay outside the gene matches. The CDR3 is 15 amino acids.

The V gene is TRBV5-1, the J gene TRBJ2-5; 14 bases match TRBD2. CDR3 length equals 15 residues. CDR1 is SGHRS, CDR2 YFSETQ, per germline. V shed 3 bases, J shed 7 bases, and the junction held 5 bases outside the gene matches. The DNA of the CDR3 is TGCGCCAGCAGCTCCGGGACTAGCGGGAGCCGGACCCAGTACTTC. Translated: CASSSGTSGSRTQYF.

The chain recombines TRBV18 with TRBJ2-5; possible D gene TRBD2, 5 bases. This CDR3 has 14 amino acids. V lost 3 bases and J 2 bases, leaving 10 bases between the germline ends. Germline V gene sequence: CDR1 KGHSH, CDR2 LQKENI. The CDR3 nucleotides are TGTGCCAGCTCACCTCGGCGGGCACAAGAGACCCAGTACTTC. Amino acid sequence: CASSPRRAQETQYF. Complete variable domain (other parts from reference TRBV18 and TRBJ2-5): NAGVMQNPRHLVRRRGQEARLRCSPMKGHSHVYWYRQLPEEGLKFMVYLQKENIIDESGMPKERFSAEFPKEGPSILRIQQVVRGDSAAYFCASSPRRAQETQYFGPGTRLLVL.

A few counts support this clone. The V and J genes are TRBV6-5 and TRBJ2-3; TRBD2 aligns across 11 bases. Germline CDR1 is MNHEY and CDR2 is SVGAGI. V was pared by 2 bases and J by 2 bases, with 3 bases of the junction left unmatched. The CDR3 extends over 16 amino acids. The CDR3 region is CASSYRTSGLTDTQYF. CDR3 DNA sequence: TGTGCCAGCAGTTACCGGACTAGCGGGCTCACAGATACGCAGTATTTT.

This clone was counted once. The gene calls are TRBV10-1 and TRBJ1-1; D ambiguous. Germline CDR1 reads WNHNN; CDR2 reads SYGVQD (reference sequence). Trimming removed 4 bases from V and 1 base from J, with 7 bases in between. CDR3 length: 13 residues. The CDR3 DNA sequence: TGCGCCAGCAGTGCAGCAGGGAACACTGAAGCTTTCTTT. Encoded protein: CASSAAGNTEAFF.

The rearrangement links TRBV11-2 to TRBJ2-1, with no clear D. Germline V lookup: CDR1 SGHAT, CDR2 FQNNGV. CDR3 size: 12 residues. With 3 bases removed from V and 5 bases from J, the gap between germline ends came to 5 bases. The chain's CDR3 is CASSFPHNEQFF. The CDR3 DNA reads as TGTGCCAGCAGCTTTCCTCACAATGAGCAGTTCTTC.

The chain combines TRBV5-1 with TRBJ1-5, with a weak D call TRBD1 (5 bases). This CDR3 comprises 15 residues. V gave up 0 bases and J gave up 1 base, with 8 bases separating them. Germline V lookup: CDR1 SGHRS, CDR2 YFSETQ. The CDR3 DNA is TGCGCCAGCAGCTTGGGGACATACAGCAATCAGCCCCAGCATTTT. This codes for CASSLGTYSNQPQHF. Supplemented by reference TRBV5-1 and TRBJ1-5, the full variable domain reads KAGVTQTPRYLIKTRGQQVTLSCSPISGHRSVSWYQQTPGQGLQFLFEYFSETQRNKGNFPGRFSGRQFSNSRSEMNVSTLELGDSALYLCASSLGTYSNQPQHFGDGTRLSIL.

The CDR3 loop reads CASSSSFEQYF. DNA for the CDR3: TGTGCCAGCAGTTCCTCTTTCGAGCAGTACTTC. This chain joins TRBV27 and TRBJ2-7; D not certain. Trimming removed 4 bases from V and 6 bases from J, with 7 bases in between. Looked up from germline, CDR1 is MNHEY and CDR2 is SMNVEV (reference sequence). This CDR3 comprises 11 residues.

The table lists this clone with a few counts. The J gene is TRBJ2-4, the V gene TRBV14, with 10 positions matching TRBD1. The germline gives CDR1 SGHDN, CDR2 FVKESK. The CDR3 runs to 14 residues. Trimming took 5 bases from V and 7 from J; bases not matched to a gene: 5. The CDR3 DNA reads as TGTGCCAGCAGCGGGACAGGGGTATCGAACATTCAGTACTTC. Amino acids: CASSGTGVSNIQYF.

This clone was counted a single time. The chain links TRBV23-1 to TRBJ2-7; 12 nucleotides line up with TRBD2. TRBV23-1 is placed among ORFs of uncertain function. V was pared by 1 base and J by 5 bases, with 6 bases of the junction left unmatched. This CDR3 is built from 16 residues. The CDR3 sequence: CASSQLRLAGDNEQYF. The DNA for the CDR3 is TGCGCCAGCAGTCAATTGAGACTAGCGGGAGATAACGAGCAGTACTTC.

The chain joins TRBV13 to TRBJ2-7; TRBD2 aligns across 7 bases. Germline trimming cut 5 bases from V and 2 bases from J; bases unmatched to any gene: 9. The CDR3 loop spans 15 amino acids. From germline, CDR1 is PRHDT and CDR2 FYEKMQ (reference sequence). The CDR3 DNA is TGTGCCAGCAGCCATCCGGATAGCGGGCCCTACGAGCAGTACTTC. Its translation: CASSHPDSGPYEQYF. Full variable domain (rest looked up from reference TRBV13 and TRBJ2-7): AAGVIQSPRHLIKEKRETATLKCYPIPRHDTVYWYQQGPGQDPQFLISFYEKMQSDKGSIPDRFSAQQFSDYHSELNMSSLELGDSALYFCASSHPDSGPYEQYFGPGTRLTVT.

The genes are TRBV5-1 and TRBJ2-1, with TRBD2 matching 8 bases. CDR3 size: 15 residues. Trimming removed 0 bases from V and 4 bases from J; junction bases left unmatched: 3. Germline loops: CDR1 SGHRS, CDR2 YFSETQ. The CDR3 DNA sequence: TGCGCCAGCAGCTTGGAAGCGGGAGTTTACAATGAGCAGTTCTTC. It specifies CASSLEAGVYNEQFF.

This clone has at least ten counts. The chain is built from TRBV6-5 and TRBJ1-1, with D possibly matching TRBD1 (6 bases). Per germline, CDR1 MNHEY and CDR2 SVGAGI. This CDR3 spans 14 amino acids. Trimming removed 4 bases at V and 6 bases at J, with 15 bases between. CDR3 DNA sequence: TGTGCCAGCAGTTGGCGTGAGGGGGAAGCTGAAGCTTTCTTT. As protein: CASSWREGEAEAFF.

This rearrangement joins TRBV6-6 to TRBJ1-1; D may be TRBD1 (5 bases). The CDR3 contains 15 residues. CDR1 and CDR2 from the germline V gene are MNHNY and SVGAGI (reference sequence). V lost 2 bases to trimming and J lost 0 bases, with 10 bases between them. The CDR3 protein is CASSYETDVNTEAFF. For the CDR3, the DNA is TGTGCCAGCAGTTACGAGACAGATGTGAACACTGAAGCTTTCTTT.

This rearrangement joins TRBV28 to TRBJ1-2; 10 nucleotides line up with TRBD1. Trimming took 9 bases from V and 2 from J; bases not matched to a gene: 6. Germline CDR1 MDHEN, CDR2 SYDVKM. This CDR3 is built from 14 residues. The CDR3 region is CASMTGGLNYGYTF. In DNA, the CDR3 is TGTGCCAGTATGACAGGGGGCCTCAACTATGGCTACACCTTC.

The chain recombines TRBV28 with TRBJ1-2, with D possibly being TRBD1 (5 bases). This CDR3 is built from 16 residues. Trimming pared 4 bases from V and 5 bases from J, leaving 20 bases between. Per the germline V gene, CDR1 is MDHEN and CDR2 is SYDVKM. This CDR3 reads CASSSQGFQGGYGYTF. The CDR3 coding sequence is TGTGCCAGCAGTTCCCAAGGGTTTCAGGGTGGGTATGGCTACACCTTC.